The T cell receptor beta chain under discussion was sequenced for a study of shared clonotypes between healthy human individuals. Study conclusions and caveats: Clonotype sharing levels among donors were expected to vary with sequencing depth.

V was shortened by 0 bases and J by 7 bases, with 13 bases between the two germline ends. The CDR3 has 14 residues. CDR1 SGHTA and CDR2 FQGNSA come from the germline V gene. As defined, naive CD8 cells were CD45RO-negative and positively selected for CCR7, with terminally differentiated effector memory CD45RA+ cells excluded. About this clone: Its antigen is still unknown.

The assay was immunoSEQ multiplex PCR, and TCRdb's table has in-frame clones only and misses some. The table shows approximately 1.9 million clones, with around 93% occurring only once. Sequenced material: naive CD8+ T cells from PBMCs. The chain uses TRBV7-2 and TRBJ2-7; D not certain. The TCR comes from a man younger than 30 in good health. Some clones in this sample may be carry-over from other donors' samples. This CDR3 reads CASSLAAARAEQYF. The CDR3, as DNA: TGTGCCAGCAGCTTAGCGGCAGCTCGGGCGGAGCAGTACTTC.